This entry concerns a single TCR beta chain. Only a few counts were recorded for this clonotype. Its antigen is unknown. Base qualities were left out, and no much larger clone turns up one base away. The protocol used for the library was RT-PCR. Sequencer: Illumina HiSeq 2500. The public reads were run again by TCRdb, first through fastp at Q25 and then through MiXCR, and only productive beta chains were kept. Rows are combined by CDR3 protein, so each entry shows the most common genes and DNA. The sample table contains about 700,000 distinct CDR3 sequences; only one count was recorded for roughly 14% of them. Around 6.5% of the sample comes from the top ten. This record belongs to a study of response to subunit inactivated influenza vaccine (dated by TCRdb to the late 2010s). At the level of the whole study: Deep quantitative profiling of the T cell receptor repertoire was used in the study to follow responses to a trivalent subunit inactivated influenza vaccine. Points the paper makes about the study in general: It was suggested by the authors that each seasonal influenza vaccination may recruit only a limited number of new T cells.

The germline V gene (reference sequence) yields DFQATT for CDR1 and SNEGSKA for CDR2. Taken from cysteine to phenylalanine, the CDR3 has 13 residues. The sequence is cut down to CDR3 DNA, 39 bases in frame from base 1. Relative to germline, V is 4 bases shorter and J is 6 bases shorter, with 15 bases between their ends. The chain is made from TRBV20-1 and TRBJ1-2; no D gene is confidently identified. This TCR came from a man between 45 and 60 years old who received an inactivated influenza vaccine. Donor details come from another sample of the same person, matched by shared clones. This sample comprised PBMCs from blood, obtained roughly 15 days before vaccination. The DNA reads TGCAGTGCTACACCGGGTCCTGGAAATGGCTACACCTTC. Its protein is CSATPGPGNGYTF.